This TCR beta chain is drawn from a study of T cell repertoires in aging, cancer and after chemotherapy. Study in general: Paired samples before and after chemotherapy came from glioblastoma patients receiving temozolomide-based therapy. The full dataset contained some 8.7 million TCR reads. Whole-study results and caveats: Compared with age-matched healthy donors, untreated hematological or solid cancer patients showed higher blood TCR clonality.

Peripheral blood genomic DNA, not sorted cells or RNA, was the template. TRB rearrangements spanning V, D and J were amplified using mixed TRB-A/B primers. A single record per CDR3 protein comes from TCRdb applying MiXCR to the multiplex PCR reads. The table shows over a thousand distinct CDR3 sequences, with 20% to 25% occurring only once. As concerns this clonotype: Its matching antigen is unknown.

Sequencing was performed on blood. The receptor was isolated from a human donor with a solid tumor.

CDR3 region: CASSSPGQGLGEQYF. The CDR3 DNA is TGTGCCAGCAGTTCTCCGGGACAGGGGTTGGGGGAGCAGTACTTC. This chain connects TRBV28 to TRBJ2-7, with 10 bases matching TRBD1. CDR1 MDHEN and CDR2 SYDVKM come from the germline V gene. V gave up 4 bases and J gave up 7 bases; unmatched junction bases: 10. This CDR3 is built from 15 residues.